This paragraph reports one TCR beta chain. No antigen is known for it. Base quality data are lacking; no much larger clone is found one base away. For CDR1 and CDR2, the germline V gene (reference sequence) lists DFQATT and SNEGSKA. Including the terminal cysteine and phenylalanine, the CDR3 comprises 15 residues. Only the CDR3 region is kept as DNA, spanning 45 bases read in frame from base 1. Trimmed from V: 1 base; trimmed from J: 9 bases; junction bases lacking a gene match: 11. The label giving this sample's treatment or condition can be read as: live attenuated yellow fever vaccine strain. A standard Ficoll-Paque protocol was used to isolate PBMCs from peripheral blood. CD4 and CD8 T-cell fractions were isolated with Dynabeads CD4 and CD8 positive selection kits. TriZol was used to extract RNA from bulk PBMCs, from CD4 and CD8 fractions, and from dextramer-positive and dextramer-negative fractions.

TCR cDNA was synthesized by 5'RACE template switching, which introduced a universal primer site and unique molecular identifiers. cDNA synthesis was primed from both the TCR alpha and TCR beta constant segments. Library amplification used two PCR steps, and the second PCR step added sample barcodes and sequencing adapters. Libraries were sequenced on Illumina HiSeq 2500 (2x100 bp) or NovaSeq (2x150 bp). The authors processed their data as follows. Reads were demultiplexed and collapsed into UMI consensus sequences with MIGEC, and V(D)J alignment was performed with MiXCR. Clonotypes responding to the vaccine were identified with edgeR on replicate PBMC samples, with the criteria of FDR below 0.01 and a log2 fold change above 5 up to day 15. Bulk clonotypes were assigned CD4 or CD8 identity according to which sequenced CD4 or CD8 repertoire held them at higher abundance. TCRdb ran its own pipeline on the public reads, namely fastp trimming at Q25 and MiXCR clone calling, and kept in-frame beta chains. Each CDR3 protein appears once, grouped with its most common genes and DNA. TCRdb's processing, not the study's, gives the V and J calls here. For this sample the table gives about 150,000 distinct CDR3 sequences, of which 6.2% were detected only once. The biggest ten clones account for 2.9% of the sample.

The data are from a study of T cells after yellow fever vaccination (dated by TCRdb to between 2018 and 2021). In terms of the full investigation: The SMART-Seq v4 Ultra Low Input RNA kit was used to prepare libraries from fractions with low cell numbers. Bulk TCR alpha and beta repertoires were sequenced longitudinally to track T-cell clones before and after primary and booster YFV17D yellow fever vaccination. Blood was drawn at multiple timepoints before and after primary and secondary immunization, with bulk PBMC replicates and cell subsets isolated. Two healthy male donors, one aged 18 to 29 and one aged 30 to 40 years, made up the cohort. Paper-wide results and their limitations: Computational filtering was needed because FACS-sorted repertoires could contain abundant contaminating clonotypes from the bulk population. Only two donors were included in the study, so the extent to which the findings can be generalized is limited. Most clones expanded after primary vaccination were re-detected after the booster (96% of CD4 and roughly 87% of CD8), suggesting broad memory maintenance. The secondary T-cell response was found to be weaker but faster than the primary response, with a peak reached on day 5 rather than on day 15. A small fraction of clonotypes appeared in both the CD4 and CD8 compartments, likely as a result of convergent recombination.

The sample in question was CD4+ T cells sorted from PBMCs, obtained on the day of the first yellow fever vaccination. This sequence originates from a man younger than 30 who received the YFV17D yellow fever vaccine. The chain joins TRBV20-1 to TRBJ2-1; the junction holds 8 bases that match TRBD2. The CDR3 in this case is CSARARGRGGFEQFF. The bases are TGCAGTGCTAGAGCCCGGGGCCGGGGGGGTTTTGAGCAGTTCTTC.